This passage covers 26 T cell receptor beta chains from one sample sequenced in a study of T-cell memory formation after mild COVID-19. TCRdb called the 5' RACE reads again in MiXCR, with one record for every CDR3 protein. The table includes 200,000 to 250,000 distinct CDR3 sequences, more than 9% detected once. What was sequenced was PBMCs or a T cell subset sorted from them (not recorded which). The receptors come from a man between 18 and 35 years old who had mild COVID-19 (a few samples of this study predate the infection). Cell type and time point are not known.

This clonotype was counted ten times or more. The chain has TRBV7-2 and TRBJ1-2, with D perhaps matching TRBD1 (5 bases). Germline V lookup: CDR1 SGHTA, CDR2 FQGNSA. The CDR3 is made up of 14 amino acids. V was trimmed by 5 bases and J by 8 bases, leaving 18 bases between them. CDR3 bases: TGTGCCAGCAGCCCCAGACAGCCTACTTCCGGCTACACCTTC. Translating gives CASSPRQPTSGYTF.

This chain links TRBV6-2 or TRBV6-3 with TRBJ2-4, with 7 bases that match TRBD1. Germline CDR1 MNHEY, CDR2 SVGEGT. The CDR3 consists of 17 residues. With 6 bases clipped from V and 3 bases from J, the junction kept 14 bases outside the gene matches. CDR3 loop: CASRPLPGQRGKNIQYF. The CDR3 nucleotides are TGTGCCAGCAGGCCCCTCCCGGGACAGCGAGGCAAAAACATTCAGTACTTC.

Of note for this clonotype: This clone may be a read error of a much larger clone one base away. The rearrangement joins TRBV11-2 to TRBJ2-5; 10 positions agree with TRBD1. Looked up from germline, CDR1 is SGHAT and CDR2 is FQNNGV. This CDR3 region has 15 residues. With 5 bases clipped from V and 10 bases from J, the junction kept 13 bases outside the gene matches. CDR3 DNA sequence: TGTGCCAGCAGCGTCCGGACAGGGGGGATTAGCGACCAGTACTTC. Encoded protein: CASSVRTGGISDQYF.

This sequence joins TRBV6-6 and TRBJ1-2; unclear D gene. V lost 0 bases and J lost 3, with 14 bases in between. This CDR3 spans 16 amino acids. CDR1 MNHNY and CDR2 SVGAGI come from the germline V gene (reference sequence). The CDR3 DNA follows: TGTGCCAGCAGTTACTCGAGAAGAACAGCCTACTATGGCTACACCTTC. Translation: CASSYSRRTAYYGYTF.

This rearrangement joins TRBV27 to TRBJ2-5; D possibly matches TRBD1 or TRBD2 (5 bases each). Trimming removed 6 bases at V and 8 bases at J, with 19 bases between. CDR3 length: 14 amino acids. Germline V CDR1 and CDR2: MNHEY, SMNVEV (reference sequence). Here the CDR3 reads CASRPGTAAGTQYF. CDR3 nucleotide sequence: TGTGCCAGCAGACCCGGGACCGCGGCTGGTACCCAGTACTTC.

The chain recombines TRBV12-3 or TRBV12-4 with TRBJ1-5, with TRBD1 matching 7 bases. This CDR3 is built from 15 residues. J lost 4 bases, V lost 6 bases, and 9 bases had no gene match. This chain's CDR3 is CASRGPGQSNQPQHF. In DNA form, the CDR3 reads TGTGCCAGCAGGGGCCCGGGACAGTCGAATCAGCCCCAGCATTTT.

This clonotype was detected only a few times. The chain combines TRBV18 with TRBJ1-1, with D unclear. This CDR3 comprises 13 residues. Trimming pared 2 bases from V and 5 bases from J, leaving 9 bases between. Per the germline V gene, CDR1 is KGHSH and CDR2 is LQKENI. This chain's CDR3 is CASSPGEGTEAFF. The DNA of the CDR3 is TGTGCCAGCTCACCAGGAGAAGGGACTGAAGCTTTCTTT.

This clonotype was seen a handful of times. The V gene is TRBV7-2, the J gene TRBJ1-1; D unresolved. The ends were cut back, 1 base at V and 9 bases at J, with 12 bases in the middle. The germline gives CDR1 SGHTA, CDR2 FQGNSA. This CDR3 has 13 residues. This CDR3 is CASSLGWETQAFF. The CDR3 DNA follows: TGTGCCAGCAGCTTAGGTTGGGAAACTCAAGCTTTCTTT.

This clonotype was picked up a small number of times. This chain uses TRBV5-1 with TRBJ1-1, with 11 bases fitting TRBD1. The CDR3 covers 14 residues. After removal of 4 bases from V and 5 bases from J, the junction contained 4 bases not matched to a gene. The germline V gene encodes CDR1 SGHRS and CDR2 YFSETQ. In DNA form, the CDR3 reads TGCGCCAGCAGCCGGGGGGACAGGGGGACTGAAGCTTTCTTT. Translating it yields CASSRGDRGTEAFF.

The gene calls are TRBV7-8 and TRBJ1-2; D is unclear. Germline CDR1 and CDR2: SGHVS and FQNEAQ. There are 12 residues in the CDR3. Trimming shortened V by 4 bases and J by 5 bases, and 8 bases separated the two germline ends. The CDR3 DNA follows: TGTGCCAGCAGCTCCTTGGGGTATGGCTACACCTTC. Protein product: CASSSLGYGYTF.

V gene TRBV6-2 or TRBV6-3 combines with J gene TRBJ2-1; 7 bases map to TRBD2. The V gene's germline CDR1 is MNHEY and CDR2 SVGEGT. Trimming at V came to 4 bases and at J to 8 bases, leaving 11 bases not matched to a gene. This CDR3 spans 15 amino acids. The CDR3 loop is CASSFPIGGWDEQFF. DNA for the CDR3: TGTGCCAGCAGTTTCCCTATCGGGGGGTGGGATGAGCAGTTCTTC.

This clonotype was detected ten times or more. The chain employs TRBV15 and TRBJ1-6; no definite D call. V was shortened by 0 bases and J by 9 bases, with 3 bases between the two germline ends. The CDR3 runs 12 residues. The V gene's germline CDR1 is LNHNV and CDR2 YYDKDF (reference sequence). The CDR3 spells CATSRDLSPLHF. DNA for the CDR3: TGTGCCACCAGCAGAGATCTTTCACCCCTCCACTTT.

This clonotype was seen at least ten times. The chain joins TRBV6-5 to TRBJ2-7; TRBD2 might be the D (5 bases). V dropped 6 bases and J dropped 2 bases, with 14 bases sitting between them. The CDR3 spans 14 residues. CDR1 and CDR2 (germline): MNHEY, SVGAGI. This CDR3 reads CASSPRRATYEQYV. The DNA for the CDR3 is TGTGCCAGCAGCCCTCGGCGGGCCACCTACGAGCAGTACGTC.

Only a few counts were recorded for this clonotype. The rearrangement uses TRBV12-3 or TRBV12-4 and TRBJ1-4; D not certain. V lost 2 bases, J lost 5 bases, and 6 bases lay in between. This CDR3 is built from 13 residues. Here the CDR3 reads CASSLRENEKLFF. In DNA, the CDR3 is TGTGCCAGCAGTTTAAGGGAGAATGAAAAACTGTTTTTT.

In the case of this clonotype: One end of the junction is discordant with germline, which a read error may explain. The genes are TRBV20-1 and TRBJ1-1; no clear D gene. Per the germline V gene, CDR1 is DFQATT and CDR2 is SNEGSKA (reference sequence). This CDR3 comprises 14 residues. Written as DNA, the CDR3 is TGCAGTGCCCGAGGAGGCAGACTGAACCCTGAAGCTTTCTTT. This translates into CSARGGRLNPEAFF.

The J gene is TRBJ2-1, the V gene TRBV5-1; the match to TRBD1 covers 7 bases. Germline CDR1 and CDR2: SGHRS and YFSETQ. V lost 4 bases, J lost 6 bases, and 7 bases stayed unmatched. There are 14 residues in the CDR3. Here the CDR3 reads CASSALTGVNEQFF. The CDR3 region has the DNA TGCGCCAGCAGCGCACTAACAGGGGTCAATGAGCAGTTCTTC.

CDR3 DNA: TGTGCCAGCAGTCAATCGGGACCTTTCTACACCTTC. It encodes CASSQSGPFYTF. The chain couples TRBV28 to TRBJ1-2; tentative D call: TRBD1 (5 bases). The CDR3 sequence is 12 residues long. V shed 5 bases and J shed 10 bases, with 14 bases lying between them. Germline V gene sequence: CDR1 MDHEN, CDR2 SYDVKM.

This clonotype was observed many times. This rearrangement joins TRBV7-2 to TRBJ2-5, with TRBD1 identical over 10 bases. The CDR3 extends over 15 amino acids. Germline loops: CDR1 SGHTA, CDR2 FQGNSA. The junction had 5 bases not matched to a gene; V was cut back by 5 bases and J by 2 bases. CDR3 amino acids: CASSPRTGGQETQYF. For the CDR3, the DNA is TGTGCCAGCAGCCCGAGGACAGGGGGGCAAGAGACCCAGTACTTC.

The chain has TRBV19 and TRBJ2-3; no definite D call. CDR1 LNHDA and CDR2 SQIVND come from the germline V gene (reference sequence). The V end was cut by 9 bases, the J end by 1 base, with 14 bases between. This CDR3 has 14 amino acids. Here the CDR3 reads CASRHTSRTDTQYF. In DNA form, the CDR3 reads TGTGCCAGCCGACACACCTCTCGCACAGATACGCAGTATTTT.

V and J are TRBV5-1 and TRBJ2-3; 7 bases agree with TRBD1. The CDR3 loop spans 16 amino acids. Germline CDR1 and CDR2: SGHRS and YFSETQ. J gave up 4 bases and V 3 bases, and 11 bases lay outside the gene matches. The CDR3 DNA sequence: TGCGCCAGCAGCTGGGTTACAAACAGGGGATCAGATACGCAGTATTTT. Translated, it gives CASSWVTNRGSDTQYF.

This clonotype was counted a few times. The chain has TRBV5-1 and TRBJ2-2; D may be TRBD1 (7 bases). Germline lookup yields CDR1 SGHRS and CDR2 YFSETQ. The CDR3 consists of 15 residues. The V end lost 5 bases, the J end lost 3 bases, and 14 bases lay between the germline ends. Written as DNA, the CDR3 is TGCGCCAGCAGTAATCAGGGGGGACACACCGGGGAGCTGTTTTTT. Encoded protein: CASSNQGGHTGELFF.

The table lists this clonotype with a few counts. The chain links TRBV10-2 to TRBJ1-3, with 7 bases fitting TRBD1. There are 13 residues in the CDR3. J was trimmed by 4 bases and V by 8 bases; bases with no gene match: 5. Germline CDR1 reads WSHSY; CDR2 reads SAAADI. CDR3 sequence: CASRQGSGNTIYF. CDR3 coding DNA: TGCGCCAGCCGACAGGGATCGGGAAACACCATATATTTT.

V usage is TRBV7-8 and J usage is TRBJ2-5, with a tentative D call TRBD1 (5 bases). V dropped 7 bases and J dropped 0 bases, with 18 bases sitting between them. Looked up from germline, CDR1 is SGHVS and CDR2 is FQNEAQ. The CDR3 is 16 amino acids. The CDR3 here is CASTSQARQNQETQYF. CDR3 in DNA: TGTGCCAGCACCTCCCAGGCCCGACAGAACCAAGAGACCCAGTACTTC.

The chain links TRBV7-9 to TRBJ2-1, with 10 bases that match TRBD2. CDR3 length equals 15 residues. Germline V lookup: CDR1 SEHNR, CDR2 FQNEAQ (reference sequence). V was clipped by 5 bases and J by 7 bases; unmatched bases: 8. The CDR3 sequence is CASSPGLAARNEQFF. As DNA, the CDR3 is TGTGCCAGCAGCCCCGGACTAGCGGCTAGGAATGAGCAGTTCTTC.

This clonotype turned up a few times. The J gene is TRBJ2-1, the V gene TRBV6-5, with 9 bases matching TRBD2. V was pared by 6 bases and J by 8 bases, with 8 bases of the junction left unmatched. The CDR3 is 14 residues long. The germline CDR1 and CDR2 sequences are MNHEY and SVGAGI. As DNA, the CDR3 is TGTGCCAGCAGGATTGGACTAGCGAGCGATGAGCAGTTCTTC. Amino acid sequence: CASRIGLASDEQFF.

This clonotype was counted a few times. V is TRBV18 and J is TRBJ1-5, with 8 bases that match TRBD1. V was pared by 4 bases and J by 11 bases, with 10 bases of the junction left unmatched. This CDR3 comprises 14 residues. The germline CDR1 and CDR2 sequences are KGHSH and LQKENI. DNA for the CDR3: TGTGCCAGCTCACTTGGGACAGGCCCATCGGCCCAGCATTTT. Protein product: CASSLGTGPSAQHF. Full variable domain (remainder filled in from reference TRBV18 and TRBJ1-5): NAGVMQNPRHLVRRRGQEARLRCSPMKGHSHVYWYRQLPEEGLKFMVYLQKENIIDESGMPKERFSAEFPKEGPSILRIQQVVRGDSAAYFCASSLGTGPSAQHFGDGTRLSIL.